Here is one T cell receptor beta chain with its context. The data belong to a study of T cell changes during pregnancy in multiple sclerosis. V was pared by 6 bases and J by 6 bases, with 11 bases of the junction left unmatched. Germline V gives CDR1 SGHTS, CDR2 YDEGEE. There are 16 residues in the CDR3. Clones were sequenced by immunoSEQ multiplex PCR, and TCRdb holds only the in-frame ones, with some missing. This table has tens of thousands of clones, more than 75% appearing once. V and J are TRBV5-8 and TRBJ2-1, with 11 bases matching TRBD2. The TCR sequence derives from a female donor in good health, enrolled as a control in a pregnancy study. The sample was CD4+ T cells from peripheral blood mononuclear cells, taken in the first trimester of pregnancy. CDR3 amino acids: CASTKTTSGTRNEQFF. As DNA, the CDR3 is TGTGCCAGCACCAAAACGACTAGCGGGACACGCAATGAGCAGTTCTTC.